One sample yielded the 27 T cell receptor beta chains listed below, sequenced in a study of molecular identifiers for immune sequencing clone quantification. Via MiXCR, TCRdb re-called the PCR reads, giving one row per CDR3 protein. Of hundreds of thousands of distinct CDR3 sequences listed, about 25% were seen once; the top ten hold 0.78%. The source material was naive CD8+ T cells from blood, with Jurkat cell RNA spiked in. Subset specified: FACS-sorted CD8+CD4-CCR7+CD45RA+ naive T cells. Receptors were obtained from a human donor in good health. Some libraries in this study had Jurkat cell RNA spiked in.

This clonotype came up many times. The CDR3 protein is CASGRGPADTQYF. The CDR3 DNA follows: TGCGCCAGCGGTAGGGGTCCCGCAGATACGCAGTATTTT. The chain uses TRBV4-1 and TRBJ2-3; tentatively, D is TRBD1 (5 bases). Germline CDR1 MGHRA, CDR2 YSYEKL. This CDR3 comprises 13 residues. V lost 8 bases, J lost 4 bases, and 13 bases lay in between.

This clonotype came up a few times. The rearrangement joins TRBV10-3 to TRBJ2-5, with D perhaps matching TRBD2 (7 bases). Germline CDR1 reads ENHRY; CDR2 reads SYGVKD. This CDR3 region has 14 residues. V was clipped by 0 bases and J by 5 bases, with 10 bases between them. CDR3 DNA sequence: TGTGCCATCAGTGAGTCGGGGGGGGCTGAGACCCAGTACTTC. Translating gives CAISESGGAETQYF.

The chain joins TRBV9 to TRBJ1-1, with D perhaps matching TRBD1 (6 bases). Trimming took 7 bases from V and 4 from J, leaving 17 bases between them. The length of the CDR3 is 14 residues. Germline CDR1 SGDLS, CDR2 YYNGEE. The CDR3, as DNA: TGTGCCAGCCGCGAGGGGGGGGCAAGCACTGAAGCTTTCTTT. Translating gives CASREGGASTEAFF.

Ten or more counts support this clonotype. V and J are TRBV6-2 or TRBV6-3 and TRBJ2-7, with 11 bases identical to TRBD2. V lost 6 bases, J lost 3 bases, and 7 bases stayed unmatched. The CDR3 is 15 residues long. Per germline, CDR1 MNHEY and CDR2 SVGEGT. The CDR3 protein is CASSSPLAGDYEQYF. In DNA form, the CDR3 reads TGTGCCAGCAGCTCACCACTAGCGGGGGACTACGAGCAGTACTTC.

This clonotype occurred a few times. The chain links TRBV5-1 to TRBJ2-3; 7 bases align to TRBD1. CDR1 and CDR2 from the germline V gene are SGHRS and YFSETQ. V was pared by 4 bases and J by 2 bases, with 13 bases of the junction left unmatched. The CDR3 length is 17 residues. The CDR3 loop is CASSILGTAVDTDTQYF. CDR3 in DNA: TGCGCCAGCAGCATCCTGGGGACAGCCGTCGACACAGATACGCAGTATTTT.

Only a few counts were recorded for this clonotype. The chain is built from TRBV28 and TRBJ1-2; TRBD1 might be the D (5 bases). The CDR3 contains 18 residues. CDR1 and CDR2 from the germline V gene are MDHEN and SYDVKM. Trimming removed 6 bases at V and 3 bases at J, with 26 bases between. The CDR3 DNA reads as TGTGCCAGCAGCTCATCCCGGGACGGCACCCCAGAGGACTATGGCTACACCTTC. Residues: CASSSSRDGTPEDYGYTF.

The chain uses TRBV27 and TRBJ2-7; 10 bases agree with TRBD1. Germline-derived CDR1 and CDR2 are MNHEY and SMNVEV (reference sequence). V was pared by 6 bases and J by 0 bases, with 14 bases of the junction left unmatched. This CDR3 has 18 amino acids. The CDR3 bases are TGTGCCAGCAGGCATGGGACAGGGGTTATAAGGAGCTCCTACGAGCAGTACTTC. Translated: CASRHGTGVIRSSYEQYF.

This clonotype was observed a few times. A much larger clone differs by one base, so this may be a read error. The chain has TRBV7-2 and TRBJ2-7; no definite D call. Per the germline V gene, CDR1 is SGHTA and CDR2 is FQGNSA. The CDR3 is 12 amino acids. The CDR3 loop is CGSSFGPYEQYF. CDR3 sequence (DNA): TGTGGCAGCAGCTTCGGCCCCTACGAGCAGTACTTC.

On this clonotype itself: A read error may explain this, as a much larger clone is one base away. The missing conserved phenylalanine or tryptophan at the end of this CDR3 makes a read error likely. The chain couples TRBV4-1 to TRBJ1-5; TRBD1 is a possible D gene (5 bases). Germline V gene lookup returns CDR1 MGHRA and CDR2 YSYEKL. V was trimmed by 4 bases and J by 5 bases, leaving 12 bases between them. There are 14 residues in the CDR3. The CDR3 sequence is CASSPDRFHQPQHY. The CDR3 DNA sequence: TGCGCCAGCAGCCCCGACAGATTCCATCAGCCCCAGCATTAT.

In its sample, this clonotype was seen once. With a much larger clone just one base away, this may be a read error. The V and J genes are TRBV5-1 and TRBJ2-5, with D possibly being TRBD1 or TRBD2 (5 bases each). The CDR3 loop spans 15 amino acids. Trimming took 0 bases from V and 4 from J, leaving 13 bases between them. Germline-derived CDR1 and CDR2 are SGHRS and YFSETQ. In DNA form, the CDR3 reads TGCGCCAGCAGCTTGGACAGGACTGGCGGAGAGACCCAGTACTTC. Its protein is CASSLDRTGGETQYF.

This clonotype was seen a few times. The chain couples TRBV7-9 to TRBJ1-2; unclear D gene. The V gene's germline CDR1 is SEHNR and CDR2 FQNEAQ (reference sequence). V was trimmed by 1 base and J by 2 bases, leaving 8 bases between them. This CDR3 is built from 14 residues. CDR3 sequence: CASSLVLTNYGYTF. The CDR3 region has the DNA TGTGCCAGCAGCTTAGTACTCACAAACTATGGCTACACCTTC.

V gene TRBV27 combines with J gene TRBJ2-4; no clear D. Trimming took off 4 bases at V and 7 bases at J, with 14 bases between the two ends. The CDR3 covers 14 residues. Germline V gene sequence: CDR1 MNHEY, CDR2 SMNVEV (reference sequence). The CDR3 nucleotides read TGTGCCAGCAGTTCCCAAGGGTTTTTCAACATTCAGTACTTC. Translating gives CASSSQGFFNIQYF.

As for this clonotype: This could be a read error, since a much larger clone is one nucleotide away. The chain combines TRBV12-5 with TRBJ2-3, with D unclear. V gave up 3 bases and J gave up 2 bases, with 12 bases separating them. This CDR3 contains 15 residues. The V gene's germline CDR1 is LGHNT and CDR2 FRNRAP. The CDR3 region is CASGFFVVNTDTQYF. The DNA of the CDR3 is TGTGCTAGTGGTTTCTTTGTGGTAAACACAGATACGCAGTATTTT.

As regards this clonotype: The conserved closing phenylalanine or tryptophan is absent in this CDR3, likely reflecting a read error. This sequence joins TRBV5-4 and TRBJ2-7; D remains unclear. The germline gives CDR1 SGHNT, CDR2 YYREEE (reference sequence). CDR3 length: 14 residues. In nucleotides, the CDR3 is TGTGCGAGCAGCTCTCTCCTGTGCTGGGACGAGCAGTACTGC. This codes for CASSSLLCWDEQYC.

Regarding this clonotype: A much larger clone lies a single base off, so this may be a read error. The CDR3 region is CSARDRTSRDEQYF. Here the CDR3 DNA reads TGCAGTGCTAGAGACCGGACAAGTCGCGACGAGCAGTACTTC. The chain is built from TRBV20-1 and TRBJ2-7; tentatively, D is TRBD1 (5 bases). The V gene's germline CDR1 is DFQATT and CDR2 SNEGSKA (reference sequence). The CDR3 has 14 amino acids. Trimming took off 0 bases at V and 5 bases at J, with 14 bases between the two ends.

This clonotype appeared many times. This chain uses TRBV19 with TRBJ1-5; D is undetermined. The CDR3 runs to 15 residues. Germline CDR1 LNHDA, CDR2 SQIVND (reference sequence). Trimming cost V 1 base and J 1 base, with 8 bases left between them. CDR3 amino acids: CASSIALGSNQPQHF. In DNA, the CDR3 is TGTGCCAGTAGTATAGCCCTAGGGAGCAATCAGCCCCAGCATTTT.

This clonotype was detected only a few times. V and J are TRBV29-1 and TRBJ2-1, with 11 bases fitting TRBD1. The length of the CDR3 is 13 residues. The V segment lost 7 bases and the J segment 7 bases; nucleotides outside the gene matches: 6. Germline CDR1 SQVTM, CDR2 ANQGSEA. CDR3 DNA sequence: TGCAGCGGGGACAGGGGGACAGCGAATGAGCAGTTCTTC. Translation: CSGDRGTANEQFF.

This clonotype was counted at least ten times. The chain uses TRBV27 and TRBJ2-3; TRBD2 might be the D (5 bases). The CDR3 is 14 amino acids. V lost 3 bases to trimming and J lost 4 bases, with 11 bases between them. Germline CDR1 reads MNHEY; CDR2 reads SMNVEV (reference sequence). The DNA of the CDR3 is TGTGCCAGCAGTTTCTGGGGAGAGGCAGATACGCAGTATTTT. It yields the protein CASSFWGEADTQYF.

The chain joins TRBV7-9 to TRBJ1-3; D call uncertain. V was pared by 2 bases and J by 3 bases, with 11 bases between. The CDR3 runs to 15 residues. CDR1 SEHNR and CDR2 FQNEAQ come from the germline V gene (reference sequence). The CDR3 DNA reads TGTGCCAGCAGCTTAATCGGCGTAGGTGGAAACACCATATATTTT. Amino acid sequence: CASSLIGVGGNTIYF.

In the case of this clonotype: This clone may be a read error of a much larger clone one base away. The V gene is TRBV7-2, the J gene TRBJ2-5, with 9 bases aligning to TRBD1. The CDR3 sequence is 16 residues long. CDR1 is SGHTA and CDR2 is FQGNSA in the germline V gene. CDR3 residues: CASSFTTGGLQGTQYF. CDR3 in DNA: TGTGCCAGCAGCTTCACGACAGGGGGTCTCCAAGGGACCCAGTACTTC.

There are many counts of this clonotype. CDR3 loop: CASTTDRSLRTAFF. CDR3 nucleotides: TGTGCCAGCACTACCGACAGGTCCTTGAGGACCGCTTTCTTT. This chain connects TRBV6-5 to TRBJ1-1, with a tentative D call TRBD1 (6 bases). The CDR3 is made up of 14 amino acids. The V gene lost 7 bases and the J gene lost 11 bases, with 23 bases spanning the gap. Germline assignment: CDR1 MNHEY and CDR2 SVGAGI.

The genes are TRBV19 and TRBJ2-1; possible D gene TRBD1, 6 bases. This CDR3 is built from 12 residues. V dropped 4 bases and J dropped 10 bases, with 11 bases sitting between them. CDR1 and CDR2 from the germline V gene are LNHDA and SQIVND (reference sequence). CDR3 sequence (DNA): TGTGCCAGTAGTACCTACGGGACAGAGCAGTTCTTC. It yields the protein CASSTYGTEQFF.

The sample holds one count of this clonotype. The chain employs TRBV12-3 or TRBV12-4 and TRBJ1-4; possibly TRBD1 for D (6 bases). The CDR3 runs 16 residues. Trimming cost V 5 bases and J 0 bases, with 13 bases left between them. Here the CDR3 reads CASSGKAGATNEKLFF. The CDR3 nucleotides read TGTGCCAGCAGTGGAAAAGCAGGGGCAACTAATGAAAAACTGTTTTTT.

This clonotype was observed a few times. The V call is TRBV7-9, the J call TRBJ2-2; 9 nucleotides line up with TRBD2. V gave up 4 bases and J gave up 6 bases; unmatched junction bases: 6. The germline gives CDR1 SEHNR, CDR2 FQNEAQ (reference sequence). This CDR3 is built from 15 residues. CDR3 in DNA: TGTGCCAGCAGCTCCGGGACTAGCTTTGCCGGGGAGCTGTTTTTT. As protein: CASSSGTSFAGELFF.

The rearrangement joins TRBV6-5 to TRBJ2-1, with 10 bases aligning to TRBD1. V shed 0 bases, J shed 4 bases, and the junction held 18 bases outside the gene matches. The CDR3 totals 21 residues. Germline CDR1 reads MNHEY; CDR2 reads SVGAGI. CDR3 bases: TGTGCCAGCAGTTACTCGGGGACAGGGGTTCCCCAGAGCCCGGTATACAATGAGCAGTTCTTC. This sequence encodes CASSYSGTGVPQSPVYNEQFF.

This clonotype occurred many times. The gene calls are TRBV7-8 and TRBJ2-3; no firm D call. V was shortened by 1 base and J by 5 bases, with 13 bases between the two germline ends. Per the germline V gene, CDR1 is SGHVS and CDR2 is FQNEAQ. There are 15 residues in the CDR3. CDR3 coding DNA: TGTGCCAGCAGCTTAGACCTGAGTCTTAGAGATACGCAGTATTTT. This codes for CASSLDLSLRDTQYF.

This clonotype was seen only a few times. The conserved phenylalanine or tryptophan is not found at the CDR3 terminus, so this likely reflects a read error. This chain connects TRBV10-3 to TRBJ1-4; 7 positions match TRBD1. V lost 3 bases, J lost 4 bases, and 5 bases stayed unmatched. The CDR3 runs 15 residues. Germline assignment: CDR1 ENHRY and CDR2 SYGVKD. This CDR3 reads CAISDDREVNEKLFS. CDR3 DNA sequence: TGTGCCATCAGTGATGACAGGGAGGTTAATGAAAAACTGTTTTCT.